This T cell receptor beta chain was captured by sequencing in a study of CD8+ T cells in alopecia areata. Study as a whole: People stayed on tofacitinib for 6 to 18 months, then stopped the drug for 6 months.

Following extraction, RNA underwent reverse transcription to cDNA, which served as the sequencing template. The assay was immunoSEQ multiplex PCR, and TCRdb's table has in-frame clones only and misses some. Here the sample spans 110,000 to 150,000 clones, 45% to 65% being singletons. The germline V and J ends were trimmed by 1 base and 2 bases, with 18 bases remaining between them. Germline CDR1 and CDR2: LGHNA and YNFKEQ. CDR3 length: 17 amino acids. Treatment meaning: oral pan-JAK inhibitor, 5-10 mg twice daily. Here the sequenced sample was CD8+ T cells sorted from blood, taken at week 4, from a patient treated with tofacitinib. This receptor was obtained from a human donor with alopecia areata. This rearrangement joins TRBV4-2 to TRBJ2-7, with D possibly being TRBD1 (6 bases). Here the CDR3 reads CASSQGQEGHATYEQYF. Here the CDR3 DNA reads TGTGCCAGCAGCCAAGGCCAAGAGGGACACGCTACCTACGAGCAGTACTTC.